Below are 16 T cell receptor beta chains sequenced from a single sample in a study of T cell changes during pregnancy in multiple sclerosis. Here immunoSEQ multiplex PCR was the method, and the copy in TCRdb shows in-frame clones only, minus some. Of about 92,000 clones listed, around 92% were seen once; the top ten hold approximately 2.2%. The input for sequencing was peripheral blood, taken in the third trimester of pregnancy. The receptors come from a female donor with multiple sclerosis, enrolled in a pregnancy study.

This chain uses TRBV28 with TRBJ2-7; 8 bases align to TRBD1. Unmatched junction bases numbered 5, after V lost 5 bases and J lost 2 bases. Per the germline V gene, CDR1 is MDHEN and CDR2 is SYDVKM. The CDR3 is made up of 14 amino acids. The CDR3: CASSVRDRTYEQYF. CDR3 DNA sequence: TGTGCCAGCAGTGTCCGGGACAGGACCTACGAGCAGTACTTC.

The chain uses TRBV7-3 and TRBJ1-2, with 9 bases lining up with TRBD1. The CDR3 runs 15 residues. CDR1 is SGHTA, CDR2 FQGTGA, per germline. Trimming took 2 bases from V and 4 from J; bases not matched to a gene: 5. For the CDR3, the DNA is TGTGCCAGCAGCTTATCGGGACAGGGTGGCTATGGCTACACCTTC. It translates to CASSLSGQGGYGYTF.

This chain connects TRBV28 to TRBJ1-2; D is possibly TRBD1 (5 bases). CDR1 MDHEN and CDR2 SYDVKM come from the germline V gene. V was shortened by 6 bases and J by 4 bases, with 9 bases between the two germline ends. This CDR3 comprises 12 residues. The DNA of the CDR3 is TGTGCCAGCAGCGGGGGACCCTATGGCTACACCTTC. Its translation is CASSGGPYGYTF.

This chain joins TRBV6-5 and TRBJ1-1; D gene unclear. Trimming removed 6 bases at V and 0 bases at J, with 8 bases between. The CDR3 runs to 13 residues. Germline-derived CDR1 and CDR2 are MNHEY and SVGAGI. CDR3 region: CASSIGMNTEAFF. The CDR3 region has the DNA TGTGCCAGCAGCATCGGTATGAACACTGAAGCTTTCTTT.

The V call is TRBV5-1, the J call TRBJ2-7, with TRBD2 matching over 9 bases. In germline, CDR1 is SGHRS, CDR2 YFSETQ. V shed 0 bases, J shed 2 bases, and the junction held 3 bases outside the gene matches. The CDR3 is made up of 15 amino acids. This chain's CDR3 is CASSLVAGGAYEQYF. CDR3 coding DNA: TGCGCCAGCAGCTTGGTGGCGGGAGGGGCCTACGAGCAGTACTTC.

The chain carries TRBV2 and TRBJ2-5; weak D call: TRBD2 (5 bases). CDR1 is SNHLY, CDR2 FYNNEI, per germline. The CDR3 spans 13 residues. The germline V and J ends were trimmed by 3 bases and 7 bases, with 12 bases remaining between them. The CDR3 nucleotides read TGTGCCAGCAGTGATTATCGTGGAGGGACCCAGTACTTC. Amino acid sequence: CASSDYRGGTQYF.

The rearrangement links TRBV6-5 to TRBJ1-1; tentatively, D is TRBD1 (5 bases). Germline V gene sequence: CDR1 MNHEY, CDR2 SVGAGI. Deletions cut 5 bases from V and 0 bases from J, with 13 bases between. CDR3 length: 15 residues. As DNA, the CDR3 is TGTGCCAGCAGTCACCAGGGCCGCCTGAACACTGAAGCTTTCTTT. Its translation: CASSHQGRLNTEAFF.

This clone has just one count. The V gene is TRBV7-6, the J gene TRBJ1-1; 10 bases agree with TRBD1. The germline CDR1 and CDR2 sequences are SGHVS and FNYEAQ. The CDR3 runs to 15 residues. V shed 3 bases, J shed 7 bases, and the junction held 8 bases outside the gene matches. The CDR3 loop is CASSFDDRGRSEAFF. As DNA, the CDR3 is TGTGCCAGCAGCTTTGACGACAGGGGGCGAAGTGAAGCTTTCTTT.

This chain connects TRBV28 to TRBJ2-3, with D hard to call. Trimming pared 3 bases from V and 0 bases from J, leaving 10 bases between. The CDR3 length is 15 residues. Germline loops: CDR1 MDHEN, CDR2 SYDVKM. The CDR3 loop reads CASSLGSFSTDTQYF. As DNA, the CDR3 is TGTGCCAGCAGTTTGGGCAGCTTCAGCACAGATACGCAGTATTTT.

This rearrangement joins TRBV5-4 to TRBJ2-6; D unresolved. There are 15 residues in the CDR3. V was clipped by 5 bases and J by 0 bases, with 9 bases between them. Germline-derived CDR1 and CDR2 are SGHNT and YYREEE (reference sequence). CDR3 coding DNA: TGTGCCAGCAGTTTTCCCGGCTCTGGGGCCAACGTCCTGACTTTC. Amino acids: CASSFPGSGANVLTF.

The chain recombines TRBV5-1 with TRBJ2-7; TRBD1 aligns across 10 bases. V lost 0 bases to trimming and J lost 6 bases; unmatched junction nucleotides: 6. The CDR3 sequence is 15 residues long. Germline loops: CDR1 SGHRS, CDR2 YFSETQ. For the CDR3, the DNA is TGCGCCAGCAGCTTGGTGACAGGGGGCTTGGTCGAGCAGTACTTC. Protein: CASSLVTGGLVEQYF.

CDR3 nucleotides: TGCGCCAGCAGCTTGGGTTCCAGACAGGGGGCCTACGAGCAGTACTTC. The encoded protein is CASSLGSRQGAYEQYF. The chain couples TRBV5-1 to TRBJ2-7; TRBD1 matches 9 bases. This CDR3 is 16 amino acids long. The J segment lost 2 bases and the V segment lost 0 bases, leaving 6 bases of the junction unmatched. CDR1 is SGHRS and CDR2 is YFSETQ in the germline V gene.

This clone has just one count. The chain has TRBV5-1 and TRBJ1-4, with D tentatively TRBD1 (5 bases). Looked up from germline, CDR1 is SGHRS and CDR2 is YFSETQ. This CDR3 is built from 15 residues. V lost 1 base and J 4 bases, leaving 11 bases between the germline ends. In DNA, the CDR3 is TGCGCCAGCAGCTTGACCGGGGGGGGTAATGAAAAACTGTTTTTT. This gives the protein CASSLTGGGNEKLFF. The full variable domain, rest sourced from reference TRBV5-1 and TRBJ1-4, is KAGVTQTPRYLIKTRGQQVTLSCSPISGHRSVSWYQQTPGQGLQFLFEYFSETQRNKGNFPGRFSGRQFSNSRSEMNVSTLELGDSALYLCASSLTGGGNEKLFFGSGTQLSVL.

This clone has only one observation. The chain links TRBV19 to TRBJ2-1; 8 bases align to TRBD2. CDR3 size: 17 residues. Germline trimming cut 1 base from V and 0 bases from J; bases unmatched to any gene: 5. Germline values: CDR1 LNHDA, CDR2 SQIVND (reference sequence). CDR3 nucleotides: TGTGCCAGTAGTATAGTCAGCGGGAGTTACTCCTACAATGAGCAGTTCTTC. This translates into CASSIVSGSYSYNEQFF.

This chain connects TRBV27 to TRBJ2-7, with a tentative D call TRBD1 (5 bases). Germline CDR1 and CDR2: MNHEY and SMNVEV (reference sequence). The CDR3 runs to 15 residues. Trimming cost V 0 bases and J 2 bases, with 11 bases left between them. CDR3 sequence: CASSLSNRPTYEQYF. Here the CDR3 DNA reads TGTGCCAGCAGTTTATCGAACAGGCCCACCTACGAGCAGTACTTC.

This chain links TRBV18 with TRBJ2-1; 14 bases agree with TRBD2. The CDR3 has 16 residues. Germline V CDR1 and CDR2: KGHSH, LQKENI. V lost 2 bases, J lost 9 bases, and 6 bases stayed unmatched. For the CDR3, the DNA is TGTGCCAGCTCACCATCCGGGACTAGCGGGAGTGGTGAGCAGTTCTTC. Translating it yields CASSPSGTSGSGEQFF. The full variable domain, its missing parts supplied by reference TRBV18 and TRBJ2-1, is NAGVMQNPRHLVRRRGQEARLRCSPMKGHSHVYWYRQLPEEGLKFMVYLQKENIIDESGMPKERFSAEFPKEGPSILRIQQVVRGDSAAYFCASSPSGTSGSGEQFFGPGTRLTVL.